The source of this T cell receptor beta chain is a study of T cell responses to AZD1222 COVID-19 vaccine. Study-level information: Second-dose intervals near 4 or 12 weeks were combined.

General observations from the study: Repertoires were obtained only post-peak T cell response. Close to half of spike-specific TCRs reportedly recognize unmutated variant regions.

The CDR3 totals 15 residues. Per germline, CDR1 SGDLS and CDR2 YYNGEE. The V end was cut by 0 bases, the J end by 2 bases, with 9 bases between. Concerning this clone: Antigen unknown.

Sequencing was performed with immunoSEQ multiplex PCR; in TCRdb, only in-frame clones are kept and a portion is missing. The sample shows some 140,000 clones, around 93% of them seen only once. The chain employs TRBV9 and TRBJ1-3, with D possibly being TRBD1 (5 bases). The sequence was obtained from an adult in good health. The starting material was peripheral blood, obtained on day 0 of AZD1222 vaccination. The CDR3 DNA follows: TGTGCCAGCAGCGTAGAAGGGGTAACTGGAAACACCATATATTTT. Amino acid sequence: CASSVEGVTGNTIYF.